The T cell receptor beta chain described here comes from a study of blood T cell repertoires in COVID-19. At the level of the study: The origin of the acute and convalescent COVID-19 samples was the United States, Italy and Spain. The cDNA or gDNA used as material had been derived from T cells, B-cell-depleted T cells, or PBMCs.

The CDR3 spans 15 residues. V lost 7 bases and J lost 2; bases outside the gene matches: 8. CDR1 SGHAT and CDR2 FQNNGV come from the germline V gene. In the original processing: Counts of nucleated cells, estimated from reference gene primer amplification, were obtained. Sequencing used immunoSEQ multiplex PCR; TCRdb keeps in-frame clones, though not all of them. The V and J calls and clone size were taken over from that table, and D and trimming were inferred from the DNA. The table lists about 40,000 clones, about 80% of them singletons. The V call is TRBV11-2, the J call TRBJ1-3; 7 nucleotides line up with TRBD1. What was sequenced was peripheral blood. The source is a woman aged 55 to 70 with acute or convalescent COVID-19. The CDR3: CASKPNRGPGNTIYF. The CDR3 DNA reads as TGTGCCAGCAAGCCTAACAGGGGACCTGGAAACACCATATATTTT.